The entry that follows covers one TCR beta chain sequence. What it recognizes is unknown. TRB cDNA was prepared as libraries by UMI-labeled 5' RACE. TCRdb re-called the 5' RACE reads; one entry per CDR3 protein, DNA not given. The repertoire table contains tens of thousands of distinct CDR3 sequences. The sample belongs to a study of CXCR3-negative and CXCR3-positive naive CD8 T cells. At the level of the study: Each library gave roughly 1.4 +/- 0.3 million of approximately 150 million TRB reads. Overall study results and limits: TRB CDR3s were more hydrophobic in CXCR3-positive than in CXCR3-negative naive cells.

Germline CDR1 SNHLY, CDR2 FYNNEI. The CDR3 consists of 14 residues. The chain combines TRBV2 with TRBJ2-7; TCRdb's D gene call, TRBD2, goes unchecked for lack of DNA. The origin of this receptor is a human donor in good health. Some clones in this sample may be carry-over from other donors' samples. The sample consisted of naive CXCR3+ CD8+ T cells from blood. Subset reported: CD45RO-CCR7+CD27+CD95- naive CD8+ T cells expressing CXCR3 (TNR3+). This CDR3 is CASSFTSGTYEQYF.